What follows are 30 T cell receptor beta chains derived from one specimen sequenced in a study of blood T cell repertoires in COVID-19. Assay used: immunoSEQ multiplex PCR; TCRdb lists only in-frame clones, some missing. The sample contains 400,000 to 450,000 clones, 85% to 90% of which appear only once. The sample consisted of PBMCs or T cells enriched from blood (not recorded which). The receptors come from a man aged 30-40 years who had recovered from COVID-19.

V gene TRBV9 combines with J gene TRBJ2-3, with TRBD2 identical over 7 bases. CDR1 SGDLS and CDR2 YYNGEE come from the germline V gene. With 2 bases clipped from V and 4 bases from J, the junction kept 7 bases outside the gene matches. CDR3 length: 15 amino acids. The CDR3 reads CASSVLRGSADTQYF. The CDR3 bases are TGTGCCAGCAGCGTTCTCCGCGGGAGTGCAGATACGCAGTATTTT.

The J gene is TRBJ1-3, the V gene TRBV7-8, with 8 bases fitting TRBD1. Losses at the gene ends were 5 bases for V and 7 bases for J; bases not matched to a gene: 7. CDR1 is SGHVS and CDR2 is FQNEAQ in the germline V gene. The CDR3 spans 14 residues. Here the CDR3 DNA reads TGTGCCAGCAGCGAGGACAGGGTCCCCAACACCATATATTTT. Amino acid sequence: CASSEDRVPNTIYF.

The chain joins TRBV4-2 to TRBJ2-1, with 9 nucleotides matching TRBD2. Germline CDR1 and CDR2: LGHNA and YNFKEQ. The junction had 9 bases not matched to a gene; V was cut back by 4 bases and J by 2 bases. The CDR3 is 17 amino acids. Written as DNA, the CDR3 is TGTGCCAGCAGCCTACACACCGGGACTAGCCCCTACAATGAGCAGTTCTTC. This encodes CASSLHTGTSPYNEQFF.

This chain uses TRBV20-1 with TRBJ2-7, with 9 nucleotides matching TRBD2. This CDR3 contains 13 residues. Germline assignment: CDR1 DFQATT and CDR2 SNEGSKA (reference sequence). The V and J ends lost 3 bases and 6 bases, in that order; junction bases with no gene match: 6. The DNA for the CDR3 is TGCAGTGCTAGTTTAGCGGGAGCGGTCGAGCAGTACTTC. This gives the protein CSASLAGAVEQYF.

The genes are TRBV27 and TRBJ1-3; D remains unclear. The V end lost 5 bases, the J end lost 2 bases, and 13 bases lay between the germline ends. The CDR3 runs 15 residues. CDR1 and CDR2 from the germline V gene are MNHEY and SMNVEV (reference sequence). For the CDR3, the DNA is TGTGCCAGCAGTACCCTTGGGCAAGCTGGAAACACCATATATTTT. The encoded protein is CASSTLGQAGNTIYF.

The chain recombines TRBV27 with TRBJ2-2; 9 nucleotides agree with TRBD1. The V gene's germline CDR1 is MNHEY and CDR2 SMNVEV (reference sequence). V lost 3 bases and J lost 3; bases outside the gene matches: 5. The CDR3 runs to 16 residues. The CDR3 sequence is CASSFSGQGYTGELFF. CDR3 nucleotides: TGTGCCAGCAGTTTTTCGGGACAGGGATACACCGGGGAGCTGTTTTTT.

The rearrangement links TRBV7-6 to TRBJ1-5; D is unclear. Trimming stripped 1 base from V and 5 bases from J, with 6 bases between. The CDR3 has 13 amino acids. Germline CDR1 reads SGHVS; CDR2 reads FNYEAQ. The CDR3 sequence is CASSLEEYQPQHF. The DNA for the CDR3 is TGTGCCAGCAGCTTAGAGGAGTATCAGCCCCAGCATTTT.

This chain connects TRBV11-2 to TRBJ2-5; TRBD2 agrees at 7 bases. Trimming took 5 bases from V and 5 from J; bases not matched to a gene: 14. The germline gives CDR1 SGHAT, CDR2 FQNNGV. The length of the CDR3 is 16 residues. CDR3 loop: CASSPWVTAGAETQYF. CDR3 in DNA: TGTGCCAGCAGCCCCTGGGTCACGGCGGGAGCGGAGACCCAGTACTTC. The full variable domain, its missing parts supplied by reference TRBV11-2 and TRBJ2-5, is EAGVAQSPRYKIIEKRQSVAFWCNPISGHATLYWYQQILGQGPKLLIQFQNNGVVDDSQLPKDRFSAERLKGVDSTLKIQPAKLEDSAVYLCASSPWVTAGAETQYFGPGTRLLVL.

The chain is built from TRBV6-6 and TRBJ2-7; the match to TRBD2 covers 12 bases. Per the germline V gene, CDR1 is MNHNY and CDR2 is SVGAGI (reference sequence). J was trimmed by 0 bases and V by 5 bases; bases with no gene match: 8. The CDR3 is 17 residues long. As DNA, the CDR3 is TGTGCCAGCAGTCGACTAGCGGGAGACGGAAGCTCCTACGAGCAGTACTTC. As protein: CASSRLAGDGSSYEQYF.

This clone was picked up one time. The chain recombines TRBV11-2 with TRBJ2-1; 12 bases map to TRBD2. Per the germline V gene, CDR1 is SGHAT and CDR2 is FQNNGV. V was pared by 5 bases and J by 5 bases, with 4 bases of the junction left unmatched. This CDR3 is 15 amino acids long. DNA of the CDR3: TGTGCCAGCAGCCCGCTAGCGGGAGGGAACAATGAGCAGTTCTTC. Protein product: CASSPLAGGNNEQFF. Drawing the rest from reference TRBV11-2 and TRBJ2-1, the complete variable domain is EAGVAQSPRYKIIEKRQSVAFWCNPISGHATLYWYQQILGQGPKLLIQFQNNGVVDDSQLPKDRFSAERLKGVDSTLKIQPAKLEDSAVYLCASSPLAGGNNEQFFGPGTRLTVL.

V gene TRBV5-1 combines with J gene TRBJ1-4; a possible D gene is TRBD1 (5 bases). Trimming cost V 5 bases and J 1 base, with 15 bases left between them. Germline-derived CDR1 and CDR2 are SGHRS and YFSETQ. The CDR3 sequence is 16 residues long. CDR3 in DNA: TGCGCCAGCAGTCTGGTGGGGCTTGGAACTAATGAAAAACTGTTTTTT. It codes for CASSLVGLGTNEKLFF.

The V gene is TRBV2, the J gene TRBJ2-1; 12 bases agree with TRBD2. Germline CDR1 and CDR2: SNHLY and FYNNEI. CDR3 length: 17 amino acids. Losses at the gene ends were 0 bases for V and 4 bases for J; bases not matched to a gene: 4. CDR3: CASSEAFGLAGYNEQFF. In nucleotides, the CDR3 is TGTGCCAGCAGTGAAGCCTTTGGACTAGCGGGATACAATGAGCAGTTCTTC. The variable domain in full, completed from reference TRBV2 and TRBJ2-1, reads EPEVTQTPSHQVTQMGQEVILRCVPISNHLYFYWYRQILGQKVEFLVSFYNNEISEKSEIFDDQFSVERPDGSNFTLKIRSTKLEDSAMYFCASSEAFGLAGYNEQFFGPGTRLTVL.

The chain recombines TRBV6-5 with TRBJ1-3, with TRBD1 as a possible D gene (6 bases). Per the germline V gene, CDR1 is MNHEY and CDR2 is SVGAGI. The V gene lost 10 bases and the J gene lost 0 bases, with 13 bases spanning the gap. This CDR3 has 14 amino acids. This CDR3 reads CATNRQDSGNTIYF. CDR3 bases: TGTGCCACCAACCGACAGGACTCTGGAAACACCATATATTTT.

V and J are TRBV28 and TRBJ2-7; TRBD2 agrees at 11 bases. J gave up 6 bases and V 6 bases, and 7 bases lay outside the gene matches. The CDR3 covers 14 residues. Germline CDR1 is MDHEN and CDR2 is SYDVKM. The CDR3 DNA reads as TGTGCCAGCAGGTTAGCGGGAGGGCGCGGCGAGCAGTACTTC. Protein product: CASRLAGGRGEQYF. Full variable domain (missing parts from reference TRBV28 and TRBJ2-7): DVKVTQSSRYLVKRTGEKVFLECVQDMDHENMFWYRQDPGLGLRLIYFSYDVKMKEKGDIPEGYSVSREKKERFSLILESASTNQTSMYLCASRLAGGRGEQYFGPGTRLTVT.

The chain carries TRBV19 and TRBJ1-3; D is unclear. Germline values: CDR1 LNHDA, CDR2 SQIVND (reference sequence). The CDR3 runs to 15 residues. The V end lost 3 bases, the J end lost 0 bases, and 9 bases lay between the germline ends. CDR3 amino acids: CASSIGTVSGNTIYF. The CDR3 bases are TGTGCCAGTAGTATCGGCACAGTCTCTGGAAACACCATATATTTT.

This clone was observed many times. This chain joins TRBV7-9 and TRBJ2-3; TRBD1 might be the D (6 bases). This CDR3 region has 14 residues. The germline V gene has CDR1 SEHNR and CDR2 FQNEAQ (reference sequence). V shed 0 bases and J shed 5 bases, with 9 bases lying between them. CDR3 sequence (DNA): TGTGCCAGCAGCTTAGCATACAGGGAAGATACGCAGTATTTT. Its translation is CASSLAYREDTQYF. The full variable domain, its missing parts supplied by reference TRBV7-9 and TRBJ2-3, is DTGVSQNPRHKITKRGQNVTFRCDPISEHNRLYWYRQTLGQGPEFLTYFQNEAQLEKSRLLSDRFSAERPKGSFSTLEIQRTEQGDSAMYLCASSLAYREDTQYFGPGTRLTVL.

In DNA form, the CDR3 reads TGTGCCAGCAGGACGTCCGGGACAGGGGAAGGAGAGCAGTACTTC. Translating gives CASRTSGTGEGEQYF. The J gene is TRBJ2-7, the V gene TRBV7-9; 10 bases line up with TRBD1. The CDR3 runs to 15 residues. The germline V gene has CDR1 SEHNR and CDR2 FQNEAQ (reference sequence). Unmatched junction bases numbered 12, after V lost 6 bases and J lost 7 bases.

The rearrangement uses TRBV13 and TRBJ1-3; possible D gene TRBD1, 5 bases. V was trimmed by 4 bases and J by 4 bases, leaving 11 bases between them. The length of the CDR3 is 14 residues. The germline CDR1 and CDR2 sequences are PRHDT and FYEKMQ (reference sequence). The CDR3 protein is CASSSAGSGNTIYF. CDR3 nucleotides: TGTGCCAGCAGCTCCGCAGGGTCAGGAAACACCATATATTTT.

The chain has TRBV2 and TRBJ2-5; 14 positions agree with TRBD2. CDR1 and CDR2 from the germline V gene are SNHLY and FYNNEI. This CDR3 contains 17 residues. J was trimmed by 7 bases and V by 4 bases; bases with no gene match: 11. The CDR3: CASSVGTSGSFGVTQYF. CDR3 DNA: TGTGCCAGCAGTGTTGGGACTAGCGGGAGTTTTGGTGTGACCCAGTACTTC.

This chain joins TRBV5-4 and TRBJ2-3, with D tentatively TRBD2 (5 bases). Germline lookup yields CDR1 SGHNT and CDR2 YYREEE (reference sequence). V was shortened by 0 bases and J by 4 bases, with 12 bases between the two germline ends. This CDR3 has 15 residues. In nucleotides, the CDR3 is TGTGCCAGCAGCTTGGGCGAGGGTAGAGCAGATACGCAGTATTTT. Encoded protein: CASSLGEGRADTQYF.

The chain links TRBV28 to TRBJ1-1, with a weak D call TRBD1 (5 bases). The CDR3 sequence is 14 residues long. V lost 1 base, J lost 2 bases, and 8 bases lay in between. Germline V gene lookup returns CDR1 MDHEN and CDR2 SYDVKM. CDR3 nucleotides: TGTGCCAGCAGTTTATTCGACAGAAACACTGAAGCTTTCTTT. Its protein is CASSLFDRNTEAFF.

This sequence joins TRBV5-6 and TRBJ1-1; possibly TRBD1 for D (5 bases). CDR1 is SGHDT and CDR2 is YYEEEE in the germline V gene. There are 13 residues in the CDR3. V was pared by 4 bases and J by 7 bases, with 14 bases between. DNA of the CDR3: TGTGCCAGCAGCCCCCGGACGGACATTGAAGCTTTCTTT. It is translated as CASSPRTDIEAFF.

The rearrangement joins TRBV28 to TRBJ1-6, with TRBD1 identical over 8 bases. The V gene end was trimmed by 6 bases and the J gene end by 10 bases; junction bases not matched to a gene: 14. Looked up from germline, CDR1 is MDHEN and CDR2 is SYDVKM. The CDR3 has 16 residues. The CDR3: CASSLRGRGGSSPLHF. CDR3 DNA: TGTGCCAGCAGCCTCAGGGGGCGCGGGGGCTCCTCACCCCTCCACTTT. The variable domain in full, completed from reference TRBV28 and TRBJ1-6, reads DVKVTQSSRYLVKRTGEKVFLECVQDMDHENMFWYRQDPGLGLRLIYFSYDVKMKEKGDIPEGYSVSREKKERFSLILESASTNQTSMYLCASSLRGRGGSSPLHFGNGTRLTVT.

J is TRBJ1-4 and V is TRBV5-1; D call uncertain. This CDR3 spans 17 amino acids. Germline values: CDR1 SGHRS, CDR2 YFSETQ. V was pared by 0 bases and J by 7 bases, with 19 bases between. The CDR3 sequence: CASSLAPNGAMGEKLFF. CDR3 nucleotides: TGCGCCAGCAGCTTGGCCCCAAATGGAGCTATGGGTGAAAAACTGTTTTTT.

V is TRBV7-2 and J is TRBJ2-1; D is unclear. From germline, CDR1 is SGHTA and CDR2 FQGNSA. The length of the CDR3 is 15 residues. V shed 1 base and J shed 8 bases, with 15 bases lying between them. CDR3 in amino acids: CASSLEVFGGYEQFF. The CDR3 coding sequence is TGTGCCAGCAGCTTAGAGGTGTTCGGCGGATATGAGCAGTTCTTC.

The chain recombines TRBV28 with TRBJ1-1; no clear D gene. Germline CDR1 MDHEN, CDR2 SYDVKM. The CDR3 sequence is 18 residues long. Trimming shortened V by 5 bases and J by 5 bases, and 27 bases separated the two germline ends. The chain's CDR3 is CASSKLPGAQSRETEAFF. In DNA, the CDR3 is TGTGCCAGCAGTAAATTGCCGGGAGCTCAATCTCGGGAGACTGAAGCTTTCTTT.

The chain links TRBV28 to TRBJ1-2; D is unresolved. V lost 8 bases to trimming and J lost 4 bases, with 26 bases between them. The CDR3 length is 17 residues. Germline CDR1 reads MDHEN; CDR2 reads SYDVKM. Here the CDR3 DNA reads TGTGCCAGCCATATTCGGGTGGGCGCGGGCCCACTCTATGGCTACACCTTC. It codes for CASHIRVGAGPLYGYTF.

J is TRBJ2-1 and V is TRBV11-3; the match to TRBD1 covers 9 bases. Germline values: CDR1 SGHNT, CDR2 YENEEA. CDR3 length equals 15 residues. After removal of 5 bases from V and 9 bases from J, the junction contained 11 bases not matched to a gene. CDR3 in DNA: TGTGCCAGCAGCCCGACCGGGACAGGGTTAGGTGAGCAGTTCTTC. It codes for CASSPTGTGLGEQFF.

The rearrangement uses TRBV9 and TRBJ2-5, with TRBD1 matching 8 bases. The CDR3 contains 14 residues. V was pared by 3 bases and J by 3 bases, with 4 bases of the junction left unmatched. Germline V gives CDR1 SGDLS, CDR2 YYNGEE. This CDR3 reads CASSAATGEETQYF. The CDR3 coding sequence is TGTGCCAGCAGCGCAGCGACAGGGGAAGAGACCCAGTACTTC.

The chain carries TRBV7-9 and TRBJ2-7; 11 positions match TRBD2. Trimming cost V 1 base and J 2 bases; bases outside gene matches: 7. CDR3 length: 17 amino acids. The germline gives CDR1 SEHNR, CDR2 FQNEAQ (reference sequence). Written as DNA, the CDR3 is TGTGCCAGCAGCTTAGTTTCTAGCGGGAGGTCTACCTACGAGCAGTACTTC. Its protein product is CASSLVSSGRSTYEQYF.